This T cell receptor beta chain was sequenced for a study of ipilimumab plus nivolumab after autologous stem cell transplantation. Study at large: The DLBCL group included primary refractory and relapsed cases.

Patients got ipilimumab 1 mg/kg beginning 14 to 28 days post-transplant. Germline values: CDR1 SGHNT, CDR2 YYREEE (reference sequence). This CDR3 is built from 16 residues. The J segment lost 2 bases and the V segment lost 2 bases, leaving 3 bases of the junction unmatched. This table comes from immunoSEQ multiplex PCR, and its TCRdb copy is limited to in-frame clones, with some not included. This sample has 15,000 to 20,000 clones, with roughly four fifths found just once. The V call is TRBV5-4, the J call TRBJ2-2; TRBD2 matches 10 bases. The receptor was isolated from a male donor with diffuse large B-cell lymphoma. The sequences come from PBMCs, collected in a trial of ipilimumab plus nivolumab as post-transplant consolidation. The CDR3 protein is CASSLGLAVNTGELFF. The CDR3 coding sequence is TGTGCCAGCAGCTTAGGACTAGCGGTTAACACCGGGGAGCTGTTTTTT.